These 22 T cell receptor beta chains were all obtained from the same sample, sequenced in a study of blood T cell repertoires in COVID-19. Clones were sequenced by immunoSEQ multiplex PCR, and TCRdb holds only the in-frame ones, with some missing. The table includes 70,000 to 95,000 clones, almost 90% detected once. The sample comprised peripheral blood. All receptors derive from a human donor with active COVID-19. The donor label of this sample is uncertain.

The chain recombines TRBV5-5 with TRBJ2-7, with 9 bases lining up with TRBD1. CDR3 length: 15 amino acids. Germline CDR1 is SGHKS and CDR2 is YYEKEE (reference sequence). The junction had 10 bases not matched to a gene; V was cut back by 5 bases and J by 4 bases. For the CDR3, the DNA is TGTGCCAGCAGTTCCGGCCCTGGACAGGGGTACGAGCAGTACTTC. This codes for CASSSGPGQGYEQYF.

This clone was picked up one time. The V gene is TRBV5-6, the J gene TRBJ2-5; TRBD2 agrees at 9 bases. CDR1 is SGHDT, CDR2 YYEEEE, per germline. Trimming removed 4 bases from V and 1 base from J; junction bases left unmatched: 8. This CDR3 has 16 amino acids. This CDR3 is CASSLDSGGFQETQYF. DNA of the CDR3: TGTGCCAGCAGCCTGGATAGCGGGGGCTTCCAAGAGACCCAGTACTTC.

In its sample, this clone was seen a few times. The chain carries TRBV6-1 and TRBJ1-5, with TRBD1 as a possible D gene (6 bases). Germline V gene sequence: CDR1 MNHNS, CDR2 SASEGT. The CDR3 sequence is 14 residues long. V lost 3 bases, J lost 2 bases, and 8 bases lay in between. In nucleotides, the CDR3 is TGTGCCAGCAGTGACAACAGGGGCAATCAGCCCCAGCATTTT. It yields the protein CASSDNRGNQPQHF.

This rearrangement joins TRBV28 to TRBJ1-2, with a possible D match to TRBD1 (5 bases). CDR1 and CDR2 (germline): MDHEN, SYDVKM. Trimming stripped 1 base from V and 7 bases from J, with 7 bases between. CDR3 length equals 12 residues. The CDR3 region is CASSLSQGGYTF. The CDR3, as DNA: TGTGCCAGCAGTTTATCGCAGGGTGGCTACACCTTC.

The chain has TRBV5-4 and TRBJ2-5; 9 bases align to TRBD2. Trimming removed 0 bases from V and 5 bases from J; junction bases left unmatched: 8. This CDR3 spans 16 amino acids. The germline V gene has CDR1 SGHNT and CDR2 YYREEE (reference sequence). CDR3 region: CASSLAGAGGRETQYF. In nucleotides, the CDR3 is TGTGCCAGCAGCTTGGCCGGAGCGGGGGGTCGGGAGACCCAGTACTTC.

This chain joins TRBV3-1 (or the pseudogene TRBV3-2) and TRBJ1-2; maybe TRBD1 (5 bases). The CDR3 has 17 residues. The V end lost 2 bases, the J end lost 4 bases, and 20 bases lay between the germline ends. Per germline, CDR1 LGHDT and CDR2 YNNKEL (reference sequence). The CDR3 reads CASSQFSGTGPGYGYTF. CDR3 DNA sequence: TGTGCCAGCAGCCAATTCTCCGGGACTGGCCCGGGCTATGGCTACACCTTC.

CDR3 sequence (DNA): TGTGCCAGCAGTTTTGCGAACGGAGAGACCCAGTACTTC. Translation gives CASSFANGETQYF. The chain has TRBV12-3 or TRBV12-4 and TRBJ2-5; D remains ambiguous. With 3 bases removed from V and 4 bases from J, the gap between germline ends came to 9 bases. This CDR3 has 13 residues.

The V gene is TRBV6-2 or TRBV6-3, the J gene TRBJ1-5; 7 positions match TRBD1. This CDR3 is 15 amino acids long. V dropped 6 bases and J dropped 4; count of bases not matched to a gene: 9. CDR1 is MNHEY, CDR2 SVGEGT, per germline. In DNA, the CDR3 is TGTGCCAGCAGACCTAATACAGGGGAAAATCAGCCCCAGCATTTT. This translates into CASRPNTGENQPQHF.

This chain connects TRBV9 to TRBJ1-2, with TRBD1 matching 9 bases. This CDR3 contains 13 residues. Germline CDR1 SGDLS, CDR2 YYNGEE. V shed 2 bases and J 7 bases; nucleotides not matched to a gene: 3. This CDR3 is CASSVTGGSGYTF. CDR3 nucleotide sequence: TGTGCCAGCAGCGTCACAGGGGGCAGTGGCTACACCTTC.

The V and J genes are TRBV30 and TRBJ2-5, with 14 positions matching TRBD2. Looked up from germline, CDR1 is GTSNPN and CDR2 is SVGIG (reference sequence). The CDR3 has 18 amino acids. The J segment lost 4 bases and the V segment lost 3 bases, leaving 13 bases of the junction unmatched. CDR3 sequence: CAWRGRLAGGTKGETQYF. CDR3 nucleotide sequence: TGTGCCTGGAGGGGACGACTAGCGGGGGGGACCAAGGGAGAGACCCAGTACTTC. Full variable domain (rest looked up from reference TRBV30 and TRBJ2-5): SQTIHQWPATLVQPVGSPLSLECTVEGTSNPNLYWYRQAAGRGLQLLFYSVGIGQISSEVPQNLSASRPQDRQFILSSKKLLLSDSGFYLCAWRGRLAGGTKGETQYFGPGTRLLVL.

The rearrangement uses TRBV11-3 and TRBJ2-3; 11 bases match TRBD1. Germline V gene sequence: CDR1 SGHNT, CDR2 YENEEA. V dropped 6 bases and J dropped 5; count of bases not matched to a gene: 4. The CDR3 loop spans 14 amino acids. In nucleotides, the CDR3 is TGTGCCAGCAGTTACGGGACAGGGGGAGATACGCAGTATTTT. Residues: CASSYGTGGDTQYF.

This chain joins TRBV7-6 and TRBJ2-1; D ambiguous. Trimming left V 5 bases short and J 5 bases short, with 16 bases between. The CDR3 sequence is 15 residues long. The germline V gene encodes CDR1 SGHVS and CDR2 FNYEAQ. The CDR3, as DNA: TGTGCCAGCAGCGAATTAGAAAACTTCCACAATGAGCAGTTCTTC. Residues: CASSELENFHNEQFF.

V usage is TRBV27 and J usage is TRBJ2-7; D gene ambiguous. CDR3 length equals 13 residues. Looked up from germline, CDR1 is MNHEY and CDR2 is SMNVEV (reference sequence). Trimming stripped 0 bases from V and 3 bases from J, with 6 bases between. CDR3: CASSLSSHYEQYF. CDR3 sequence (DNA): TGTGCCAGCAGTTTATCAAGCCACTACGAGCAGTACTTC.

V is TRBV28 and J is TRBJ1-1; D ambiguous. V gave up 6 bases and J gave up 0 bases, with 14 bases separating them. Germline V CDR1 and CDR2: MDHEN, SYDVKM. This CDR3 region has 15 residues. The chain's CDR3 is CASRTAAGLNTEAFF. As DNA, the CDR3 is TGTGCCAGCAGGACCGCTGCGGGATTGAACACTGAAGCTTTCTTT.

As regards this clone: One end of the junction does not line up with germline, which may come from a read error. The chain combines TRBV7-7 with TRBJ2-7; possible D gene TRBD1, 7 bases. The CDR3 extends over 12 amino acids. Germline CDR1 SSHAT, CDR2 FNYEAQ (reference sequence). The chain's CDR3 is CASSPGGLEQYF. CDR3 coding DNA: TGTGCTAGCAGCCCAGGGGGGCTCGAGCAGTACTTC. The variable domain in full, completed from reference TRBV7-7 and TRBJ2-7, reads GAGVSQSPRYKVTKRGQDVTLRCDPISSHATLYWYQQALGQGPEFLTYFNYEAQPDKSGLPSDRFSAERPEGSISTLTIQRTEQRDSAMYRCASSPGGLEQYFGPGTRLTVT.

This clone was counted between two and nine times. The J gene is TRBJ1-2, the V gene TRBV4-2, with TRBD1 identical over 8 bases. The germline V gene encodes CDR1 LGHNA and CDR2 YNFKEQ. CDR3 length equals 16 residues. V was pared by 2 bases and J by 2 bases, with 7 bases of the junction left unmatched. The DNA of the CDR3 is TGTGCCAGCAGCCAACCGCCCGGACAGGGCAACTATGGCTACACCTTC. Encoded protein: CASSQPPGQGNYGYTF.

The chain uses TRBV5-1 and TRBJ1-1; maybe TRBD1 (5 bases). Germline V gene sequence: CDR1 SGHRS, CDR2 YFSETQ. CDR3 size: 13 residues. With 0 bases removed from V and 4 bases from J, the gap between germline ends came to 7 bases. The DNA for the CDR3 is TGCGCCAGCAGCTTGGCGCAGGGCACTGAAGCTTTCTTT. Translating gives CASSLAQGTEAFF.

The chain carries TRBV30 and TRBJ1-5; D possibly corresponds to TRBD1 (5 bases). Germline lookup yields CDR1 GTSNPN and CDR2 SVGIG (reference sequence). The CDR3 runs 14 residues. V gave up 3 bases and J gave up 3 bases, with 12 bases separating them. CDR3 in amino acids: CAWSLGTVNQPQHF. The DNA of the CDR3 is TGTGCCTGGAGCCTCGGGACTGTCAATCAGCCCCAGCATTTT. Based on the CDR3 plus reference TRBV30 and TRBJ1-5, the full variable domain is SQTIHQWPATLVQPVGSPLSLECTVEGTSNPNLYWYRQAAGRGLQLLFYSVGIGQISSEVPQNLSASRPQDRQFILSSKKLLLSDSGFYLCAWSLGTVNQPQHFGDGTRLSIL.

CDR3: CASSLGRDSYQETQYF. In DNA, the CDR3 is TGCGCCAGCAGCTTGGGGCGGGACTCATACCAAGAGACCCAGTACTTC. The chain carries TRBV5-1 and TRBJ2-5; tentative D call: TRBD2 (6 bases). Germline CDR1 SGHRS, CDR2 YFSETQ. V lost 0 bases and J lost 0, with 12 bases in between. CDR3 length: 16 residues. Drawing the rest from reference TRBV5-1 and TRBJ2-5, the complete variable domain is KAGVTQTPRYLIKTRGQQVTLSCSPISGHRSVSWYQQTPGQGLQFLFEYFSETQRNKGNFPGRFSGRQFSNSRSEMNVSTLELGDSALYLCASSLGRDSYQETQYFGPGTRLLVL.

CDR3 DNA: TGTGCCAGCAGCCGCGGACAAGAAGAGACCCAGTACTTC. As protein: CASSRGQEETQYF. The chain joins TRBV7-2 to TRBJ2-5; maybe TRBD1 (5 bases). The germline V and J ends were trimmed by 5 bases and 3 bases, with 10 bases remaining between them. The CDR3 has 13 residues. Germline values: CDR1 SGHTA, CDR2 FQGNSA.

The V call is TRBV5-1, the J call TRBJ1-4; weak D call: TRBD1 (6 bases). V was clipped by 0 bases and J by 5 bases, with 17 bases between them. The CDR3 has 17 amino acids. Per the germline V gene, CDR1 is SGHRS and CDR2 is YFSETQ. The CDR3 is CASSLAQGKQGNEKLFF. The DNA for the CDR3 is TGCGCCAGCAGCTTGGCCCAGGGAAAGCAGGGGAATGAAAAACTGTTTTTT.

The gene calls are TRBV7-6 and TRBJ2-5; possible D gene TRBD1, 6 bases. This CDR3 contains 17 residues. Germline-derived CDR1 and CDR2 are SGHVS and FNYEAQ. Deletions cut 0 bases from V and 0 bases from J, with 14 bases between. CDR3 sequence (DNA): TGTGCCAGCAGCTTAGCGCTCCCGGACAGCTACCAAGAGACCCAGTACTTC. Amino acids: CASSLALPDSYQETQYF.